This T cell receptor beta chain was sequenced in a study of T-cell memory formation after mild COVID-19. About the study: Clustering of TCRs was largely donor specific. Points from the study as a whole: Balance between CD4 and CD8 was seen in clones contracting day 15 to 85, and a CD4+ lean was seen in later expanders. Some clones that responded were present in memory (sampled pre-infection), which suggests cross-reactive memory joined.

From the 5' RACE reads, TCRdb called clonotypes with MiXCR, one entry per CDR3 protein. The sample includes 300,000 or so distinct CDR3 sequences, roughly 15% of them seen just once. A note on this clonotype: The antigen remains undetermined.

The receptor's source is a man aged 18 to 29 who had mild COVID-19 (a few samples of this study predate the infection). Cell type and time point are not known. Sequencing was performed on PBMCs or a T cell subset sorted from them (not recorded which).

The CDR3 DNA sequence: TGCAGTGCAAAACCTGGGGGGAAGAACACTGAAGCTTTCTTT. Protein: CSAKPGGKNTEAFF. The gene calls are TRBV20-1 and TRBJ1-1, with TRBD1 as a possible D gene (5 bases). Looked up from germline, CDR1 is DFQATT and CDR2 is SNEGSKA (reference sequence). Trimming pared 6 bases from V and 1 base from J, leaving 15 bases between. This CDR3 contains 14 residues.